The clone carrying this TCR beta chain was seen many times. RNA transcripts served as the template for amplifying TCR beta CDR3 regions. TCR CDR3 underwent first-round RT-PCR with the HTBI primer set. Using its own MiXCR run on the multiplex PCR reads, TCRdb lists one record per CDR3 protein. Here the sample spans about 700,000 distinct CDR3 sequences, 14% being singletons. Germline CDR1 is SEHNR and CDR2 is FQNEAQ (reference sequence). The CDR3 runs 16 residues. V lost 5 bases and J lost 0; bases outside the gene matches: 10. These data originate in a study of T cells in Graves' hyperthyroidism and ophthalmopathy. The hyperthyroidism was newly diagnosed and had lasted under 2 months; the patients were aged 18 to 65.

The gene calls are TRBV7-9 and TRBJ2-7; the match to TRBD2 covers 7 bases. The sample comprised blood. This TCR came from a woman aged 18-35 years with Graves' hyperthyroidism. The CDR3 spells CASSHPASGSSYEQYF. CDR3 nucleotide sequence: TGTGCCAGCAGCCACCCCGCTAGCGGTAGCTCCTACGAGCAGTACTTC. Filled out from reference TRBV7-9 and TRBJ2-7, the complete variable domain reads DTGVSQNPRHKITKRGQNVTFRCDPISEHNRLYWYRQTLGQGPEFLTYFQNEAQLEKSRLLSDRFSAERPKGSFSTLEIQRTEQGDSAMYLCASSHPASGSSYEQYFGPGTRLTVT.